Below, 8 T cell receptor beta chains from the same sample are listed, as sequenced in a study of blood T cell repertoires in COVID-19. Assay used: immunoSEQ multiplex PCR; TCRdb lists only in-frame clones, some missing. The data contain 100,000 to 150,000 clones, around 86% of them singletons. Specimen: peripheral blood. The receptors were sampled from a human donor in a cohort sampled during active COVID-19.

The chain carries TRBV24-1 and TRBJ2-1, with TRBD2 matching over 7 bases. The V gene end was trimmed by 5 bases and the J gene end by 0 bases; junction bases not matched to a gene: 0. The germline gives CDR1 KGHDR, CDR2 SFDVKD. The CDR3 spans 14 residues. The chain's CDR3 is CATSASGSYNEQFF. For the CDR3, the DNA is TGTGCCACCAGTGCTAGCGGCTCCTACAATGAGCAGTTCTTC.

This chain joins TRBV6-5 and TRBJ2-7; D gene uncertain. Deletions cut 1 base from V and 2 bases from J, with 12 bases between. Germline CDR1 MNHEY, CDR2 SVGAGI. The CDR3 extends over 15 amino acids. In nucleotides, the CDR3 is TGTGCCAGCAGTTACTTAACCGGGTCCCCCTACGAGCAGTACTTC. Residues: CASSYLTGSPYEQYF.

The CDR3 DNA follows: TGTGCCAGCAGTAGGGCAGGGAAAGAACCCCTCCACTTT. This encodes CASSRAGKEPLHF. The rearrangement uses TRBV2 and TRBJ1-6; perhaps TRBD1 as D (5 bases). Germline V gene data show CDR1 as SNHLY and CDR2 as FYNNEI. The CDR3 is made up of 13 amino acids. Trimming took off 5 bases at V and 12 bases at J, with 14 bases between the two ends.

V usage is TRBV4-1 and J usage is TRBJ2-3; perhaps TRBD2 as D (6 bases). Germline V lookup: CDR1 MGHRA, CDR2 YSYEKL. Trimming left V 1 base short and J 0 bases short, with 11 bases between. This CDR3 has 16 residues. The CDR3 here is CASSQGSGSSTDTQYF. The CDR3 nucleotides are TGCGCCAGCAGCCAAGGTAGCGGATCTAGCACAGATACGCAGTATTTT.

The chain joins TRBV18 to TRBJ2-1; TRBD2 agrees at 10 bases. CDR1 and CDR2 from the germline V gene are KGHSH and LQKENI. This CDR3 is 15 amino acids long. Trimming at V came to 5 bases and at J to 5 bases, leaving 6 bases not matched to a gene. CDR3 sequence (DNA): TGTGCCAGCTCAATGACTAGCGGGCCCAACAATGAGCAGTTCTTC. Protein sequence: CASSMTSGPNNEQFF.

The V call is TRBV2, the J call TRBJ2-5; 7 bases match TRBD2. Losses at the gene ends were 6 bases for V and 8 bases for J; bases not matched to a gene: 6. Germline V gene data show CDR1 as SNHLY and CDR2 as FYNNEI. The CDR3 consists of 12 residues. The CDR3 DNA is TGTGCCAGCAGGGCTCTAGCGGACACCCAGTACTTC. Protein product: CASRALADTQYF.

The V gene is TRBV19, the J gene TRBJ2-2, with D possibly TRBD2 on 5 matching bases. There are 15 residues in the CDR3. Germline V lookup: CDR1 LNHDA, CDR2 SQIVND (reference sequence). V shed 3 bases and J shed 4 bases, with 12 bases lying between them. CDR3 in amino acids: CASSISLAVTGELFF. The DNA of the CDR3 is TGTGCCAGTAGTATTTCCCTAGCAGTCACCGGGGAGCTGTTTTTT.

This chain links TRBV5-1 with TRBJ2-5; a weak D match, TRBD1 (5 bases). V lost 1 base, J lost 1 base, and 8 bases lay in between. The CDR3 consists of 14 residues. Germline V gene data show CDR1 as SGHRS and CDR2 as YFSETQ. The CDR3 spells CASSLMQGQETQYF. The CDR3 coding sequence is TGCGCCAGCAGCTTGATGCAGGGCCAAGAGACCCAGTACTTC.